This TCR beta chain was observed in a study of cytomegalovirus exposure and HLA in healthy donors. Germline CDR1 is SEHNR and CDR2 is FQNEAQ (reference sequence). V lost 6 bases to trimming and J lost 2 bases; unmatched junction nucleotides: 3. This CDR3 is built from 15 residues. In the PCR, 60 Vbeta and 13 Jbeta primers were used. Generated by immunoSEQ multiplex PCR, the TCRdb table keeps only in-frame clones and is missing some. The table includes roughly 190,000 clones, over 80% detected once. The sequence came from a man aged 25-40 years in good health and CMV-seronegative. V usage is TRBV7-9 and J usage is TRBJ2-6; 8 nucleotides match TRBD1. The material sequenced was PBMCs. CDR3 nucleotides: TGTGCCAGCAGGCTACAGGGGGCTGGGGCCAACGTCCTGACTTTC. Protein sequence: CASRLQGAGANVLTF.